A single sample is the source of the 4 T cell receptor beta chains below, sequenced in a study of cytomegalovirus exposure and HLA in healthy donors. PCR employed 60 Vbeta and 13 Jbeta primers. Some clones are missing from TCRdb's copy, which holds only in-frame ones; the method was immunoSEQ multiplex PCR. The data show more than 100,000 clones, with about 80% seen just once and 7.5% to 9% held by the top ten. The material sequenced was PBMCs. The receptors shown here come from a female donor in good health and CMV-seropositive.

This clone was counted once. The rearrangement uses TRBV6-5 and TRBJ2-1, with 7 bases aligning to TRBD1. The CDR3 has 16 residues. Germline V gives CDR1 MNHEY, CDR2 SVGAGI. V shed 0 bases and J 3 bases; nucleotides not matched to a gene: 5. In DNA, the CDR3 is TGTGCCAGCAGTTACTCGACAGGGAGAAACTACAATGAGCAGTTCTTC. Protein: CASSYSTGRNYNEQFF.

V usage is TRBV27 and J usage is TRBJ2-7; D gene ambiguous. Germline assignment: CDR1 MNHEY and CDR2 SMNVEV (reference sequence). The V end lost 0 bases, the J end lost 3 bases, and 6 bases lay between the germline ends. CDR3 length: 13 residues. The CDR3 reads CASSLSTGYEQYF. The CDR3 DNA sequence: TGTGCCAGCAGTTTATCAACCGGCTACGAGCAGTACTTC.

The table lists this clone with a few counts. The rearrangement joins TRBV19 to TRBJ2-2, with 7 bases matching TRBD1. Germline CDR1 and CDR2: LNHDA and SQIVND (reference sequence). With V trimmed by 6 bases and J by 4 bases, 20 bases remained unmatched. The CDR3 runs to 19 residues. CDR3 nucleotides: TGTGCCAGTAGCGTCCACGGACCAACCGGGACAGTCAGCACCGGGGAGCTGTTTTTT. The encoded protein is CASSVHGPTGTVSTGELFF.

The rearrangement joins TRBV7-9 to TRBJ2-7, with TRBD2 matching 7 bases. CDR1 SEHNR and CDR2 FQNEAQ come from the germline V gene (reference sequence). The J segment lost 2 bases and the V segment lost 3 bases, leaving 4 bases of the junction unmatched. This CDR3 is 14 amino acids long. This chain's CDR3 is CASSFRGVTYEQYF. The CDR3 DNA reads TGTGCCAGCAGCTTCCGGGGGGTAACCTACGAGCAGTACTTC.